Given below is one TCR beta chain in context. In its sample, this clone was seen a few times. The antigen it recognizes is unknown. No much larger clone is present one base from it, and per-base qualities are unavailable. A single peripheral blood draw of about 116 mL on average was collected from each donor into heparinised tubes. A BD FACSAria II and a panel including CD45RO, CCR7, CD25, CD127, CD95 and CD27 were used to sort naive, central memory, regulatory and stem cell-like memory CD4+ T cells. A purity above 95% was achieved for all sorted populations. PBMCs were isolated right away by Lymphoprep density gradient centrifugation and were stained directly, without culture. So that batch effects would be minimized, each experiment stained and sorted samples in pairs, pairing one healthy donor with one patient. This record comes from a study of beta chain features in type 1 diabetes (dated by TCRdb to 2017 to 2018). Context from the whole study: Mean age, gender distribution, total cell number and subset yield were not different between patients and healthy donors. Across all samples, roughly 110,000,000 sorted cells were examined, and cell number per subset correlated strongly with RNA yield. Regulatory and stem cell-like memory subsets were obtained from only 8 patients and roughly eight healthy donors, while naive and central memory subsets were obtained from all 30 or so donors. In the study, TCRB repertoires of sorted circulating CD4+ T cell subsets from recently diagnosed type 1 diabetes patients were compared with those of matched healthy donors. Beyond this particular receptor, the publication reports: Sequencing cDNA rather than genomic DNA could over-represent highly expressing activated cells, although activation and CD3 levels did not differ between groups. At VDJ recombination sites, type 1 diabetes patients had fewer insertions and more deleted nucleotides, which implies abnormalities in thymic rearrangement. Type 1 diabetes patients showed a moderate but significant shortening of TCRB CDR3 length in all four CD4+ subsets. Only small numbers of individuals were included in the HLA sub-analyses, which left unresolved whether HLA type had any influence on TCRB rearrangement. Naive, central memory and regulatory TCRB repertoires appeared to be more alike among patients than among healthy donors. Shorter templates might be favored by PCR, yet because patient and control samples were amplified and corrected together, any such skew would affect both groups equally.

The entire isolated RNA was reverse transcribed using the High Capacity cDNA Reverse Transcription Kit, and thus expressed TCRB transcripts were sequenced. Deep immunoSEQ sequencing was applied to naive, central memory and regulatory T cell samples, giving an average of approximately 3.8 million total reads per sample. After sorted cells were lysed in RLT buffer, RNA was extracted with DNase-treated RNeasy Micro or Mini kits, with the choice depending on cell number. Each cell subset was processed separately to prevent cross-contamination, with patient and healthy donor samples processed together. Using the immunoSEQ multiplex PCR, TCRB sequences were amplified from cDNA into 87-bp fragments spanning the CDR3 region. The amplicons were sequenced using the Illumina HiSeq platform. The study's own analysis went as follows. PCR bias was corrected computationally using synthetic template baselines, and reads within Hamming distance 2 were collapsed, with unmergeable singletons discarded. Reads were aligned to IMGT to assign V, D and J genes, CDR3 length, and insertions or deletions at six rearrangement sites. Within each subset, clonotype counts were normalized to sorted cell number, after which true diversity and Gini coefficients were computed with the tcR R package. Repertoire sharing was quantified using the overlap coefficient calculated on TCRB nucleotide sequences. Out-of-frame TCRB sequences from naive cells were analyzed as a proxy for the pre-selection repertoire. What TCRdb holds here is the immuneACCESS table cut down to in-frame rearrangements. Part of the clones is not present; checked against another copy, under half of the missing clones reflect an unresolved V gene, and the others are unexplained. Clonal size and the V and J genes are those of that table, whereas D and trimming came from the DNA. The sample table records about 660,000 clones; over 11% of these occur just once. 0.03% to 0.04% of the sample lies in the top ten.

Sequenced: naive CD4+ T cells from blood. The cell subset or site label, as the study defines it: true naive CD4+ T cells. The sequence derives from a man aged 18 to 30 with type 1 diabetes.

The nucleotide sequence is TGCAGCGTTGGAGGGACAGTACTGAACACTGAAGCTTTCTTT. It codes for CSVGGTVLNTEAFF. Recombination connected TRBV29-1 to TRBJ1-1, with 7 bases aligning to TRBD1. The germline V gene provides CDR1 SQVTM and CDR2 ANQGSEA. The CDR3 starts with the cysteine, ends with the phenylalanine, and has 14 residues. The only DNA kept is the CDR3, 42 bases in frame from the first base. V ends up 4 bases short and J 0 bases short, with an unmatched junction base count of 5.